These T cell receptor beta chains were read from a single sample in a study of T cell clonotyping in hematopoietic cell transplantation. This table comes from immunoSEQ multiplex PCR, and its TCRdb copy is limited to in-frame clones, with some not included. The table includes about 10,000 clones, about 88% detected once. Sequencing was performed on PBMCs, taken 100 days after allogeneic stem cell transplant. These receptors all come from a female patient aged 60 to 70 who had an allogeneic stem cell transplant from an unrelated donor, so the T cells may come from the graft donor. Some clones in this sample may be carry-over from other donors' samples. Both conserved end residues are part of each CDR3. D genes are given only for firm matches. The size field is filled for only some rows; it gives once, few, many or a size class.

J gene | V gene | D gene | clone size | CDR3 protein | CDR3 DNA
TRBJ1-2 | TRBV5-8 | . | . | CASSLVVRGYGYTF | TGTGCCAGCAGCTTGGTAGTGAGGGGCTATGGCTACACCTTC
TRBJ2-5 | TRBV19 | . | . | CASSMGTGRIQETQYF | TGTGCCAGTAGTATGGGTACAGGGAGGATTCAAGAGACCCAGTACTTC
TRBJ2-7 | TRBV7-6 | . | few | CASSGGNSYEQYF | TGTGCCAGCAGTGGGGGTAACTCCTACGAGCAGTACTTC
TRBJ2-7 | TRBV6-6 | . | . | CASSLSPGVYEQYF | TGTGCCAGCAGCTTGTCCCCGGGTGTCTACGAGCAGTACTTC
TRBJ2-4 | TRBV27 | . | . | CASSLSLGDIQYF | TGTGCCAGCAGTTTATCATTGGGGGACATTCAGTACTTC
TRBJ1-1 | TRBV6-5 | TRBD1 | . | CAGNRDSLNTEAFF | TGTGCCGGCAACCGGGACAGCCTGAACACTGAAGCTTTCTTT
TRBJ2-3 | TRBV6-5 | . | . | CASSYGGDIGTDTQYF | TGTGCCAGCAGTTACGGGGGGGACATAGGAACAGATACGCAGTATTTT
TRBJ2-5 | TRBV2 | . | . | CASTPTPAPQRETQYF | TGTGCCAGCACCCCAACACCAGCACCTCAGAGAGAGACCCAGTACTTC
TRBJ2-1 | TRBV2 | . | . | CASSVRVYEQFF | TGTGCCAGCAGTGTAAGGGTGTATGAGCAGTTCTTC
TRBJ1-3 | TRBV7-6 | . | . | CASSLAVGSGGNTIYF | TGTGCCAGCAGCTTAGCGGTGGGGTCGGGAGGAAACACCATATATTTT
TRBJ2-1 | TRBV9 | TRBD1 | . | CASSAGQGAYNEQFF | TGTGCCAGCAGCGCGGGACAGGGGGCCTACAATGAGCAGTTCTTC
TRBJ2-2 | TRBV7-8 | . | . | CASSRVASQNGELFF | TGTGCCAGCAGCCGCGTGGCTAGTCAAAACGGGGAGCTGTTTTTT
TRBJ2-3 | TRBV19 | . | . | CASTLGDTQYF | TGTGCCAGTACCCTTGGCGATACGCAGTATTTT
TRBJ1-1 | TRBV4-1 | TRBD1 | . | CASSSFRGENTEAFF | TGCGCCAGCAGCTCCTTCAGGGGGGAGAACACTGAAGCTTTCTTT
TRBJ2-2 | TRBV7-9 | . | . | CASSILTDTGELFF | TGTGCCAGCAGCATCCTGACGGACACCGGGGAGCTGTTTTTT
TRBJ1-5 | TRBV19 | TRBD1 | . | CASRGQGASQPQHF | TGTGCCAGTCGAGGACAGGGGGCTAGTCAGCCCCAGCATTTT
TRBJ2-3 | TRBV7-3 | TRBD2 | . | CASSPTSGTDTQYF | TGTGCCAGCAGCCCGACTAGCGGCACAGATACGCAGTATTTT